The present entry profiles one T cell receptor (beta chain) with its context. Here immunoSEQ multiplex PCR was the method, and the copy in TCRdb shows in-frame clones only, minus some. The table records some 250,000 clones, approximately 80% of them present only once. This specimen comes from a study of blood T cell repertoires in COVID-19. The length of the CDR3 is 12 residues. Germline loops: CDR1 MDHEN, CDR2 SYDVKM. V lost 8 bases and J lost 2; bases outside the gene matches: 0. The sample taken for sequencing was peripheral blood. The receptor was derived from a woman aged 80 or older with acute or convalescent COVID-19. The chain has TRBV28 and TRBJ1-3; 7 bases map to TRBD1. CDR3 bases: TGTGCCAGCCAGGGGGCTGGAAACACCATATATTTT. It specifies CASQGAGNTIYF.